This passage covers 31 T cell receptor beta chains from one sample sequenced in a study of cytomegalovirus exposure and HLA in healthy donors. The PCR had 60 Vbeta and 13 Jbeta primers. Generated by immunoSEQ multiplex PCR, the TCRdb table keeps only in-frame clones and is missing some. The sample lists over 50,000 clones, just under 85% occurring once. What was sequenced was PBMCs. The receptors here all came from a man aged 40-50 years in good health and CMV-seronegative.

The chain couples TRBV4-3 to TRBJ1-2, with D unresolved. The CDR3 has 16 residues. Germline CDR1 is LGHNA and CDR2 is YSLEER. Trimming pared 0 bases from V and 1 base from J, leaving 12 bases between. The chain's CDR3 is CASSQDFPGNNYGYTF. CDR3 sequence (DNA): TGCGCCAGCAGCCAAGATTTCCCTGGCAATAACTATGGCTACACCTTC.

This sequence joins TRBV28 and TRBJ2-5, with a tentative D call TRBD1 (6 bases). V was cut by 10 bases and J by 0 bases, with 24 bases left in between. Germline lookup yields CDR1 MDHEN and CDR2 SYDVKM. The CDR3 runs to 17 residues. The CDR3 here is CATMPPIFGTHQETQYF. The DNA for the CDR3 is TGTGCCACCATGCCACCTATATTCGGGACACACCAAGAGACCCAGTACTTC.

CDR3 sequence: CASKLAGELFF. The CDR3 region has the DNA TGTGCCAGCAAGCTAGCCGGGGAGCTGTTTTTT. The V call is TRBV2, the J call TRBJ2-2; D not certain. CDR1 and CDR2 from the germline V gene are SNHLY and FYNNEI. This CDR3 has 11 amino acids. V was cut by 7 bases and J by 6 bases, with 6 bases left in between.

CDR3 amino acids: CASSRTTGTAYGYTF. CDR3 DNA sequence: TGCGCCAGCAGCCGAACTACCGGGACTGCCTATGGCTACACCTTC. The chain carries TRBV4-3 and TRBJ1-2, with D possibly matching TRBD1 (5 bases). The CDR3 runs 15 residues. Germline V gene data show CDR1 as LGHNA and CDR2 as YSLEER. Trimming removed 4 bases from V and 4 bases from J, with 16 bases in between.

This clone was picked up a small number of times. The CDR3 here is CASTRNTEAFF. CDR3 DNA: TGTGCCAGCACCAGAAACACTGAAGCTTTCTTT. The V gene is TRBV6-1, the J gene TRBJ1-1; no reliable D call. V lost 7 bases and J 2 bases, leaving 5 bases between the germline ends. CDR3 length equals 11 residues. From germline, CDR1 is MNHNS and CDR2 SASEGT.

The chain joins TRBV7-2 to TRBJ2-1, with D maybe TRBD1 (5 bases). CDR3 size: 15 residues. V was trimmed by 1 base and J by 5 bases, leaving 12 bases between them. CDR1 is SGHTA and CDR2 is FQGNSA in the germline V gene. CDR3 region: CASSLEGADNNEQFF. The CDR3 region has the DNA TGTGCCAGCAGCTTAGAAGGGGCGGATAACAATGAGCAGTTCTTC.

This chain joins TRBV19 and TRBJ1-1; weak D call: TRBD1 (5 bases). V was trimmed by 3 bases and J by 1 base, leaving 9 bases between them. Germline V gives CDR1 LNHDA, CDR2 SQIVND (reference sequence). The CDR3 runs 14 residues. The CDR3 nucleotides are TGTGCCAGTAGTATCGGGACTCCGAACACTGAAGCTTTCTTT. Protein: CASSIGTPNTEAFF. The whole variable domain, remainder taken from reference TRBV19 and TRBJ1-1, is DGGITQSPKYLFRKEGQNVTLSCEQNLNHDAMYWYRQDPGQGLRLIYYSQIVNDFQKGDIAEGYSVSREKKESFPLTVTSAQKNPTAFYLCASSIGTPNTEAFFGQGTRLTVV.

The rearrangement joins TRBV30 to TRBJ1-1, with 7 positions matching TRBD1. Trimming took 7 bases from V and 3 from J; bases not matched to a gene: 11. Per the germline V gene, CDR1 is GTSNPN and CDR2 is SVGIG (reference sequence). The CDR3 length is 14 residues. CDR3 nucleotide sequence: TGTGCCTTCTCTAAGGGGGCGGACGACACTGAAGCTTTCTTT. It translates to CAFSKGADDTEAFF.

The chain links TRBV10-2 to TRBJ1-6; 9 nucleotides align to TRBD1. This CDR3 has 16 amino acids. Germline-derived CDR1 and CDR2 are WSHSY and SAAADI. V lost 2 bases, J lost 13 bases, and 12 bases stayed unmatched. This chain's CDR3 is CASSEPGQGSGSPLHF. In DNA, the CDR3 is TGCGCCAGCAGTGAGCCGGGACAGGGATCCGGATCCCCCCTCCACTTT.

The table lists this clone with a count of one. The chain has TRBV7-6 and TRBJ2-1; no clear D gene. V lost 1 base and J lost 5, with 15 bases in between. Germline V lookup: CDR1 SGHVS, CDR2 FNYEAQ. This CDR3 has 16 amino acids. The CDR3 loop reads CASSLDLRLPHNEQFF. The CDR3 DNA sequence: TGTGCCAGCAGCTTAGATCTCAGGCTTCCACACAATGAGCAGTTCTTC.

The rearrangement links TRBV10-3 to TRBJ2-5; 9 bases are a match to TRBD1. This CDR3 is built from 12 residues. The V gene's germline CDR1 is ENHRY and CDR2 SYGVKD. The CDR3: CAAGTGQETQYF. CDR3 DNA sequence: TGTGCTGCCGGGACAGGGCAAGAGACCCAGTACTTC.

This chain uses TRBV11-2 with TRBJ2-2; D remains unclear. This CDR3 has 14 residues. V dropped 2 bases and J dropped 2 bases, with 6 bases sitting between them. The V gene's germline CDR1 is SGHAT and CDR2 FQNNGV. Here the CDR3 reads CASSLIVNTGELFF. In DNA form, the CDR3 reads TGTGCCAGCAGCTTAATAGTTAACACCGGGGAGCTGTTTTTT.

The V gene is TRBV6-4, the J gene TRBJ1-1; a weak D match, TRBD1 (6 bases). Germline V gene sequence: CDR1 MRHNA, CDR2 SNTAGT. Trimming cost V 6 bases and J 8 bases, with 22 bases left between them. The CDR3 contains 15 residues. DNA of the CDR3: TGTGCCAGCAGCGCCACTGGGGGGGGCGTAGAAGAAGCTTTCTTT. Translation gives CASSATGGGVEEAFF.

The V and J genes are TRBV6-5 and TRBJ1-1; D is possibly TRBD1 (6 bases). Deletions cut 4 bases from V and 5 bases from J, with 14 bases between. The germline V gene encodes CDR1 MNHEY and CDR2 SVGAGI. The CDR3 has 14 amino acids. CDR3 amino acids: CASSWRGARTEAFF. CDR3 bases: TGTGCCAGCAGTTGGCGGGGGGCGAGGACTGAAGCTTTCTTT.

CDR3 in DNA: TGTGCCAGCAGTTCCCTGAACAGCGGGAGAAACATTCAGTACTTC. This encodes CASSSLNSGRNIQYF. The chain couples TRBV6-6 to TRBJ2-4; 8 bases align to TRBD2. Germline V gene data show CDR1 as MNHNY and CDR2 as SVGAGI (reference sequence). The CDR3 loop spans 15 amino acids. V shed 4 bases and J 6 bases; nucleotides not matched to a gene: 8.

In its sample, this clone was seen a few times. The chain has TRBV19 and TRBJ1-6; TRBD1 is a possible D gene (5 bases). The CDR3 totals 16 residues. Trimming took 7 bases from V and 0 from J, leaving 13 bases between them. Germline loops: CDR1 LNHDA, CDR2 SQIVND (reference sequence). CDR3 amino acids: CASNKGLGSYNSPLHF. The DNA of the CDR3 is TGTGCCAGTAATAAGGGGCTGGGCTCCTATAATTCACCCCTCCACTTT.

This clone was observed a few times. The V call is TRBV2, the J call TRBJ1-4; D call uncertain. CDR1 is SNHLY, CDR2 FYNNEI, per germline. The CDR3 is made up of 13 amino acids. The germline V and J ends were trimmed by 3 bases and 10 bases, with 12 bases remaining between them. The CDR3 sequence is CASSDGRGGKLFF. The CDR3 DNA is TGTGCCAGCAGTGACGGGCGGGGAGGAAAACTGTTTTTT. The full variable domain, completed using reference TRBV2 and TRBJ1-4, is EPEVTQTPSHQVTQMGQEVILRCVPISNHLYFYWYRQILGQKVEFLVSFYNNEISEKSEIFDDQFSVERPDGSNFTLKIRSTKLEDSAMYFCASSDGRGGKLFFGSGTQLSVL.

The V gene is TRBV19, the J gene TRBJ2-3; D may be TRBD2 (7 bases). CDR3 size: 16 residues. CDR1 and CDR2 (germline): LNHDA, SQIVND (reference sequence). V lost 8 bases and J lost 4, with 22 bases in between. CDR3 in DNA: TGTGCCAGTGCCCAAAGGGGGGAGGGGCACGCAGATACGCAGTATTTT. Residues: CASAQRGEGHADTQYF.

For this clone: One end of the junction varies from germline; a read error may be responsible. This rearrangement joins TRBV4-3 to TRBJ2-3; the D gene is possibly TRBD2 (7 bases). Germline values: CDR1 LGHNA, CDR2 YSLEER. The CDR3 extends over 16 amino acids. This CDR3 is CASSQLAGGPIDTRYF. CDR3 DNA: TGCGCCAGCAGCCAACTAGCCGGGGGGCCCATAGATACGCGGTATTTT.

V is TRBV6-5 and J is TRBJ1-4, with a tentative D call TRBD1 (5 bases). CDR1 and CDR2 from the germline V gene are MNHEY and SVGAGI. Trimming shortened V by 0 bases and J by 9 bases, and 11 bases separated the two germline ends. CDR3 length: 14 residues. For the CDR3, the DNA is TGTGCCAGCAGTTACTCGAGACTGGACAAAAAACTGTTTTTT. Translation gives CASSYSRLDKKLFF.

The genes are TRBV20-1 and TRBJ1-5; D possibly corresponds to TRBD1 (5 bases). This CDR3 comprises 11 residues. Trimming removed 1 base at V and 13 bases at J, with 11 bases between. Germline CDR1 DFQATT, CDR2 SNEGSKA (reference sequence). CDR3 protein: CSARAGRGQHF. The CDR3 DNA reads TGCAGTGCTAGAGCTGGACGGGGGCAGCATTTT.

The CDR3, as DNA: TGTGCCAGCAGCTTAGCCCCAAACAGGGGTCGCGCCACCGGGGAGCTGTTTTTT. Encoded protein: CASSLAPNRGRATGELFF. This chain joins TRBV13 and TRBJ2-2; 7 nucleotides line up with TRBD1. Germline lookup yields CDR1 PRHDT and CDR2 FYEKMQ (reference sequence). The CDR3 loop spans 18 amino acids. The V and J ends lost 1 base and 4 bases, in that order; junction bases with no gene match: 12.

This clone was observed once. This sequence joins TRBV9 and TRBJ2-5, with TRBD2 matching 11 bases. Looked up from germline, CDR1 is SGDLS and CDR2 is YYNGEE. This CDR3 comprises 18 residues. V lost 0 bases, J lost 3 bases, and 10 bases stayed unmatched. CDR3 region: CASSVATSGGSWEETQYF. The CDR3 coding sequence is TGTGCCAGCAGCGTAGCTACTAGCGGGGGTTCTTGGGAAGAGACCCAGTACTTC.

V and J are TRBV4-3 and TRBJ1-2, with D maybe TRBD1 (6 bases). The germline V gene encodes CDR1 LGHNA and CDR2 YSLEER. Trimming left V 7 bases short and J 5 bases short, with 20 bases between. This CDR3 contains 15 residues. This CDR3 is CASKPRTDADYGYTF. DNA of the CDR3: TGCGCCAGCAAACCGCGGACAGACGCAGATTATGGCTACACCTTC.

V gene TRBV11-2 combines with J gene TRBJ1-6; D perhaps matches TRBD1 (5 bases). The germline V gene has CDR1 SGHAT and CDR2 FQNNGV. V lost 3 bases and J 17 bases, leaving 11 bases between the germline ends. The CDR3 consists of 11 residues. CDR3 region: CASSFRQGIHF. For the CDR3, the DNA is TGTGCCAGCAGCTTTCGGCAGGGAATCCACTTT. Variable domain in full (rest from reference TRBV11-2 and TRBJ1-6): EAGVAQSPRYKIIEKRQSVAFWCNPISGHATLYWYQQILGQGPKLLIQFQNNGVVDDSQLPKDRFSAERLKGVDSTLKIQPAKLEDSAVYLCASSFRQGIHFGNGTRLTVT.

Here the CDR3 reads CASSLTGQGAYEQYF. CDR3 in DNA: TGTGCCAGCAGCTTAACTGGACAGGGGGCCTACGAGCAGTACTTC. The rearrangement joins TRBV7-8 to TRBJ2-7, with TRBD1 matching over 10 bases. Germline CDR1 SGHVS, CDR2 FQNEAQ. Losses at the gene ends were 2 bases for V and 2 bases for J; bases not matched to a gene: 3. The CDR3 sequence is 15 residues long.

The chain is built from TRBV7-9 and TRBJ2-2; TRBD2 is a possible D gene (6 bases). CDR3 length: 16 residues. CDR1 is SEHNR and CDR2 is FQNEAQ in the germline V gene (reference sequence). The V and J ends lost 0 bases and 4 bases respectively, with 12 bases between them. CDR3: CASSLAFGGSTGELFF. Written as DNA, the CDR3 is TGTGCCAGCAGCTTAGCTTTCGGAGGGAGCACCGGGGAGCTGTTTTTT.

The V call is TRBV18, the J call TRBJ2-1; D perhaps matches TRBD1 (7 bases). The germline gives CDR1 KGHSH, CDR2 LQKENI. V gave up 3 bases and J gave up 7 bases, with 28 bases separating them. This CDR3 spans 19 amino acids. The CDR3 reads CASSPPRQGLSLSRNEQFF. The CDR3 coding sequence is TGTGCCAGCTCACCTCCGAGACAGGGACTTTCACTGTCTAGGAATGAGCAGTTCTTC.

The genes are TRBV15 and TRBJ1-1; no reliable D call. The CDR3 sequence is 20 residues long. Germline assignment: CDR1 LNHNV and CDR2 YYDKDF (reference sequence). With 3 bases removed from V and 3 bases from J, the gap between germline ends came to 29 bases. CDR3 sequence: CATSSPTLLGRTSGDTEAFF. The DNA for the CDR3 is TGTGCCACCAGCAGCCCGACCCTACTAGGACGGACCTCTGGAGACACTGAAGCTTTCTTT.

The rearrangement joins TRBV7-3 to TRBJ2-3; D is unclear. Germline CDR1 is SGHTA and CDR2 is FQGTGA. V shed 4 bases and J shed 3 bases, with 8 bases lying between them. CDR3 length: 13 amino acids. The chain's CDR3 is CASSSSGTDTQYF. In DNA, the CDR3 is TGTGCCAGCAGCTCCTCGGGTACAGATACGCAGTATTTT.

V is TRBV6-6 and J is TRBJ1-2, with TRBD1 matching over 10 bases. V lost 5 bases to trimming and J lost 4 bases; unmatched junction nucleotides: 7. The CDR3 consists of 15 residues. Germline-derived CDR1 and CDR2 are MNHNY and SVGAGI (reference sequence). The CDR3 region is CASSTRQGALYGYTF. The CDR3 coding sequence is TGTGCCAGCAGTACGAGACAGGGGGCTCTCTATGGCTACACCTTC.